This TCR beta chain came from a study of T cell responses to AZD1222 COVID-19 vaccine. Study-level points and caveats: Rises in breadth and depth of Spike-specific TCRs came after two AZD1222 doses. The span of vaccine-associated CD4 TCRs extended across spike, with dominance at 160-218 and 743-854.

Germline CDR1 is PRHDT and CDR2 is FYEKMQ (reference sequence). This CDR3 region has 15 residues. Deletions cut 2 bases from V and 0 bases from J, with 10 bases between. This clone was counted only a few times. What it binds is not known. TCRdb's copy holds only in-frame clones and misses some; the assay was immunoSEQ multiplex PCR. The data hold fewer than 150,000 clones, with about 89% observed a single time. The sequenced sample was peripheral blood, obtained 28 days after the second AZD1222 dose. This receptor was taken from an adult who received the AZD1222 COVID-19 vaccine. This chain joins TRBV13 and TRBJ2-5, with D tentatively TRBD2 (5 bases). For the CDR3, the DNA is TGTGCCAGCAGCTTAAGGAAGGACTACCAAGAGACCCAGTACTTC. It specifies CASSLRKDYQETQYF.